The TCR beta chain under discussion was sequenced for a study of Ad26.COV2.S vaccination and SARS-CoV-2 variants. Sample treatment: 15 to 20 received Ad26.COV2.S at low or high dose, single or two shots; about 5 received placebo; per-sample allocation not given. Repertoires come from day 63 after the first vaccine or placebo injection. Germline lookup yields CDR1 SGDLS and CDR2 YYNGEE. V was shortened by 3 bases and J by 6 bases, with 18 bases between the two germline ends. The CDR3 extends over 16 amino acids. A few counts support this clone. Assay used: immunoSEQ multiplex PCR; TCRdb lists only in-frame clones, some missing. The table has under 250,000 clones, 87% seen once.

The genes are TRBV9 and TRBJ2-2; D is possibly TRBD1 (6 bases). This specimen was peripheral blood, taken in a trial of Ad26.COV2.S vaccine versus placebo. The TCR sequence derives from a person between 18 and 65 years old who received the Ad26.COV2.S COVID-19 vaccine or a placebo. Here the CDR3 reads CASSASPGHSAGELFF. CDR3 DNA: TGTGCCAGCAGCGCCTCCCCGGGACACTCCGCCGGGGAGCTGTTTTTT. Based on the CDR3 plus reference TRBV9 and TRBJ2-2, the full variable domain is DSGVTQTPKHLITATGQRVTLRCSPRSGDLSVYWYQQSLDQGLQFLIQYYNGEERAKGNILERFSAQQFPDLHSELNLSSLELGDSALYFCASSASPGHSAGELFFGEGSRLTVL.